This T cell receptor beta chain is from a study of blood T cell repertoires in COVID-19. Turning to the study itself: Some COVID-19 samples were acute and others convalescent; all came from the United States, Italy and Spain. The cDNA or gDNA used as material had been derived from T cells, B-cell-depleted T cells, or PBMCs.

CDR3 length: 15 amino acids. Germline trimming cut 3 bases from V and 7 bases from J; bases unmatched to any gene: 8. CDR1 is SGHTA, CDR2 FQGTGA, per germline. As handled by the study authors: Amplification from reference gene primers served as the basis for estimated nucleated cell counts. Produced via immunoSEQ multiplex PCR; TCRdb's table is partial and in-frame only. V and J calls and clone size are copied from that table; D and trimming were computed from the DNA. Here the sample spans 130,000 to 150,000 clones, roughly 80% being singletons. This clone was recorded only once. Specimen: peripheral blood. The rearrangement uses TRBV7-3 and TRBJ2-1; TRBD2 matches 8 bases. The TCR comes from a man between 65 and 85 years old who had recovered from COVID-19. The CDR3: CASSLTGGGYNEQFF. CDR3 in DNA: TGTGCCAGCAGCTTGACGGGAGGGGGTTATAATGAGCAGTTCTTC.